These 30 T cell receptor beta chains were all obtained from the same sample, sequenced in a study of cytomegalovirus exposure and HLA in healthy donors. The PCR made use of 60 Vbeta and 13 Jbeta primers. Generated by immunoSEQ multiplex PCR, the TCRdb table keeps only in-frame clones and is missing some. Of 180,000 or so clones in the sample, over 65% were seen once. The sample taken for sequencing was PBMCs. These receptor sequences come from a man younger than 30 in good health and CMV-seronegative.

A few counts support this clone. V and J are TRBV27 and TRBJ2-1; no clear D. Germline V lookup: CDR1 MNHEY, CDR2 SMNVEV (reference sequence). The V and J ends lost 5 bases and 9 bases respectively, with 11 bases between them. This CDR3 comprises 12 residues. The chain's CDR3 is CASSPGGAEQFF. The CDR3 region has the DNA TGTGCCAGCAGTCCTGGCGGCGCTGAGCAGTTCTTC.

The gene calls are TRBV7-2 and TRBJ1-2, with D uncertain. Germline V gives CDR1 SGHTA, CDR2 FQGNSA. The CDR3 runs to 13 residues. Trimming removed 1 base from V and 1 base from J, with 4 bases in between. The CDR3, as DNA: TGTGCCAGCAGCTTAGACAATAACTATGGCTACACCTTC. Protein: CASSLDNNYGYTF.

This clone appeared a few times. The chain has TRBV6-1 and TRBJ1-1, with D perhaps matching TRBD1 (6 bases). Deletions cut 6 bases from V and 1 base from J, with 9 bases between. This CDR3 comprises 13 residues. Germline V gene lookup returns CDR1 MNHNS and CDR2 SASEGT. The CDR3 region has the DNA TGTGCCAGCAGGGGGACACCGAACACTGAAGCTTTCTTT. This encodes CASRGTPNTEAFF.

The chain joins TRBV7-2 to TRBJ2-1; 7 bases match TRBD1. Germline loops: CDR1 SGHTA, CDR2 FQGNSA. This CDR3 has 12 amino acids. Trimming removed 5 bases from V and 8 bases from J; junction bases left unmatched: 3. CDR3 in amino acids: CASSVGGHEQFF. The CDR3 DNA sequence: TGTGCCAGCAGCGTAGGGGGCCATGAGCAGTTCTTC. Looking up the rest from reference TRBV7-2 and TRBJ2-1 gives the full variable domain: GAGVSQSPSNKVTEKGKDVELRCDPISGHTALYWYRQSLGQGLEFLIYFQGNSAPDKSGLPSDRFSAERTGGSVSTLTIQRTQQEDSAVYLCASSVGGHEQFFGPGTRLTVL.

The rearrangement links TRBV2 to TRBJ2-5; D possibly corresponds to TRBD1 (6 bases). V dropped 2 bases and J dropped 1 base, with 11 bases sitting between them. Germline V gene sequence: CDR1 SNHLY, CDR2 FYNNEI. The CDR3 totals 15 residues. The chain's CDR3 is CASSEFWTAQETQYF. CDR3 in DNA: TGTGCCAGCAGTGAATTCTGGACAGCCCAAGAGACCCAGTACTTC.

CDR3 protein: CASSLYGTGDQPQHF. CDR3 in DNA: TGTGCCAGCAGTTTGTATGGAACAGGGGATCAGCCCCAGCATTTT. The chain uses TRBV28 and TRBJ1-5; the match to TRBD1 covers 7 bases. Trimming took 3 bases from V and 5 from J; bases not matched to a gene: 7. CDR1 and CDR2 (germline): MDHEN, SYDVKM. The CDR3 loop spans 15 amino acids.

The V gene is TRBV7-9, the J gene TRBJ2-7; 9 bases are shared with TRBD1. CDR1 is SEHNR and CDR2 is FQNEAQ in the germline V gene (reference sequence). With V trimmed by 3 bases and J by 2 bases, 8 bases remained unmatched. The CDR3 consists of 16 residues. CDR3 in amino acids: CASSFSTGTGTYEQYF. In DNA, the CDR3 is TGTGCCAGCAGCTTTAGCACCGGGACAGGGACCTACGAGCAGTACTTC.

The gene calls are TRBV19 and TRBJ2-1, with TRBD2 matching 8 bases. The length of the CDR3 is 17 residues. Looked up from germline, CDR1 is LNHDA and CDR2 is SQIVND (reference sequence). J was trimmed by 8 bases and V by 3 bases; bases with no gene match: 15. The CDR3 DNA reads as TGTGCCAGTAGTATCCCCGGAGGAGCGGGAGCGCCGGATGAGCAGTTCTTC. It encodes CASSIPGGAGAPDEQFF.

The V call is TRBV7-2, the J call TRBJ2-1; D is perhaps TRBD1 (5 bases). Germline V gene data show CDR1 as SGHTA and CDR2 as FQGNSA. The CDR3 consists of 15 residues. Trimming removed 4 bases from V and 5 bases from J, with 15 bases in between. The CDR3 here is CASSSRVSRNNEQFF. In DNA form, the CDR3 reads TGTGCCAGCAGCTCCAGGGTTTCGAGGAACAATGAGCAGTTCTTC.

The V gene is TRBV19, the J gene TRBJ1-6; D gene unclear. Trimming took 5 bases from V and 6 from J, leaving 11 bases between them. Germline assignment: CDR1 LNHDA and CDR2 SQIVND (reference sequence). This CDR3 is 14 amino acids long. CDR3 sequence (DNA): TGTGCCAGTAGTTTCCGGGGAGTTAATTCACCCCTCCACTTT. Translated: CASSFRGVNSPLHF.

The chain uses TRBV7-9 and TRBJ1-6; D unclear. This CDR3 comprises 14 residues. Germline V lookup: CDR1 SEHNR, CDR2 FQNEAQ (reference sequence). V was trimmed by 1 base and J by 7 bases, leaving 8 bases between them. This CDR3 reads CASSLEQLNSPLHF. CDR3 nucleotides: TGTGCCAGCAGCTTAGAACAGCTCAATTCACCCCTCCACTTT.

The chain joins TRBV9 to TRBJ2-2; D might be TRBD1 (5 bases). The germline V and J ends were trimmed by 3 bases and 4 bases, with 7 bases remaining between them. CDR1 and CDR2 from the germline V gene are SGDLS and YYNGEE. This CDR3 is 13 amino acids long. DNA of the CDR3: TGTGCCAGCAGCGAGGGGCGCACCGGGGAGCTGTTTTTT. This sequence encodes CASSEGRTGELFF.

The CDR3 DNA is TGTGCCTGGGGCAGGCAGGCCACTGAAGCTTTCTTT. Amino acid sequence: CAWGRQATEAFF. The chain combines TRBV30 with TRBJ1-1; D gene ambiguous. Trimming left V 5 bases short and J 4 bases short, with 11 bases between. This CDR3 has 12 residues. CDR1 and CDR2 (germline): GTSNPN, SVGIG (reference sequence).

The sample holds a few counts of this clone. At one boundary the junction diverges from the germline segment, which might be a read error. This specimen includes other DNA sequences encoding the same CDR3. The rearrangement joins TRBV11-3 to TRBJ2-5, with a weak D call TRBD1 (5 bases). The CDR3 is 15 residues long. CDR1 SGHNT and CDR2 YENEEA come from the germline V gene. The CDR3 is CASSLYLDTQETQYF. The CDR3 bases are TGTGCCAGCAGCTTATATCTGGACACACAAGAGACTCAGTACTTC. Combining the CDR3 with reference TRBV11-3 and TRBJ2-5 gives the whole variable domain EAGVVQSPRYKIIEKKQPVAFWCNPISGHNTLYWYLQNLGQGPELLIRYENEEAVDDSQLPKDRFSAERLKGVDSTLKIQPAELGDSAVYLCASSLYLDTQETQYFGPGTRLLVL.

This rearrangement joins TRBV15 to TRBJ2-1; tentatively, D is TRBD2 (6 bases). V dropped 5 bases and J dropped 4 bases, with 15 bases sitting between them. CDR3 length: 15 residues. Germline lookup yields CDR1 LNHNV and CDR2 YYDKDF (reference sequence). The CDR3, as DNA: TGTGCCACCAGCCCCCGGGGGAGCCCTTACAATGAGCAGTTCTTC. This encodes CATSPRGSPYNEQFF.

This clone occurred once. This chain links TRBV19 with TRBJ2-7; the match to TRBD1 covers 7 bases. The CDR3 extends over 14 amino acids. Germline values: CDR1 LNHDA, CDR2 SQIVND (reference sequence). Trimming took 6 bases from V and 4 from J; bases not matched to a gene: 9. CDR3 residues: CASSRRTGYYEQYF. In DNA form, the CDR3 reads TGTGCCAGTAGCCGTAGGACAGGATATTACGAGCAGTACTTC.

This sequence joins TRBV5-1 and TRBJ2-7; D perhaps matches TRBD2 (5 bases). The CDR3 covers 16 residues. The V and J ends lost 7 bases and 1 base respectively, with 21 bases between them. The V gene's germline CDR1 is SGHRS and CDR2 YFSETQ. The CDR3 DNA sequence: TGCGCCAGCTCCCCCGTAGCAACCACGGGATCCTACGAGCAGTACTTC. This gives the protein CASSPVATTGSYEQYF.

The CDR3 nucleotides are TGTGCCAGCAGAGCCCGCTATGGCTACACCTTC. Its protein is CASRARYGYTF. The chain is built from TRBV5-6 and TRBJ1-2; D unresolved. The V gene's germline CDR1 is SGHDT and CDR2 YYEEEE. The CDR3 runs to 11 residues. Trimming removed 5 bases at V and 4 bases at J, with 6 bases between.

J is TRBJ2-2 and V is TRBV11-3; weak D call: TRBD2 (7 bases). The CDR3 consists of 16 residues. Germline V gene data show CDR1 as SGHNT and CDR2 as YENEEA. Trimming cost V 5 bases and J 1 base, with 14 bases left between them. The CDR3 bases are TGTGCCAGCAGCCCTTGGGGGGGGCTGAACACCGGGGAGCTGTTTTTT. Protein: CASSPWGGLNTGELFF.

Notes on this clone: Sequence at one end of the junction differs from germline and may be a read error. V is TRBV7-8 and J is TRBJ2-3, with D possibly TRBD2 on 6 matching bases. CDR1 and CDR2 (germline): SGHVS, FQNEAQ. The CDR3 loop spans 14 amino acids. CDR3 sequence (DNA): TGTGCCAGCAGCGTAGCGGAGATCACAGATACGCAGTATTTT. This gives the protein CASSVAEITDTQYF.

V gene TRBV30 combines with J gene TRBJ2-2, with D possibly being TRBD2 (6 bases). CDR3 length: 15 residues. Germline CDR1 is GTSNPN and CDR2 is SVGIG (reference sequence). V was shortened by 7 bases and J by 3 bases, with 18 bases between the two germline ends. The CDR3 DNA follows: TGTGCCTTGGGAGGAGTGGTCGGAGACACCGGGGAGCTGTTTTTT. Protein: CALGGVVGDTGELFF.

V and J are TRBV7-2 and TRBJ1-2; D is perhaps TRBD1 (6 bases). The CDR3 is made up of 15 amino acids. V dropped 2 bases and J dropped 3 bases, with 13 bases sitting between them. Germline lookup yields CDR1 SGHTA and CDR2 FQGNSA. CDR3 bases: TGTGCCAGCAGCTTATCGTCAGGGGTTGACTATGGCTACACCTTC. This gives the protein CASSLSSGVDYGYTF.

The rearrangement joins TRBV18 to TRBJ1-1; 7 bases are shared with TRBD1. This CDR3 is built from 17 residues. Unmatched junction bases numbered 8, after V lost 1 base and J lost 0 bases. The germline V gene has CDR1 KGHSH and CDR2 LQKENI. In nucleotides, the CDR3 is TGTGCCAGCTCACCACGCACCTCCAGGGGGATGAACACTGAAGCTTTCTTT. Translated, it gives CASSPRTSRGMNTEAFF.

This chain joins TRBV5-1 and TRBJ2-2; the match to TRBD1 covers 8 bases. The CDR3 consists of 15 residues. The germline gives CDR1 SGHRS, CDR2 YFSETQ. The ends lost 4 bases at V and 3 bases at J; junction bases unmatched: 5. The CDR3 DNA follows: TGCGCCAGCAGCACGAGACAGGGGTACACCGGGGAGCTGTTTTTT. Its protein is CASSTRQGYTGELFF.

The rearrangement links TRBV2 to TRBJ1-4; 8 bases map to TRBD1. The CDR3 totals 17 residues. Germline CDR1 and CDR2: SNHLY and FYNNEI. V trimming: 9 bases; J trimming: 1 base; junction bases outside the gene matches: 13. As DNA, the CDR3 is TGTGCCAGTAGATACGGACAGGGCGCATTAACTAATGAAAAACTGTTTTTT. The encoded protein is CASRYGQGALTNEKLFF.

The chain carries TRBV21-1 and TRBJ2-4; the table's D call of TRBD1 was not tested on the DNA. TRBV21-1 is labeled a pseudogene. This CDR3 region has 14 residues. The CDR3 bases are TGTGCCAGCAGACAGGGATTGCCCAAAAACATTCAGTACTTC. Its protein product is CASRQGLPKNIQYF.

Here the CDR3 DNA reads TGTGCCAGCAGCTTATTCAGGGGGCCTAATCAGCCCCAGCATTTT. It codes for CASSLFRGPNQPQHF. This chain uses TRBV7-8 with TRBJ1-5; 8 bases map to TRBD1. Trimming at V came to 2 bases and at J to 4 bases, leaving 4 bases not matched to a gene. Germline-derived CDR1 and CDR2 are SGHVS and FQNEAQ. The CDR3 loop spans 15 amino acids. The whole variable domain, filled in from reference TRBV7-8 and TRBJ1-5, reads GAGVSQSPRYKVAKRGQDVALRCDPISGHVSLFWYQQALGQGPEFLTYFQNEAQLDKSGLPSDRFFAERPEGSVSTLKIQRTQQEDSAVYLCASSLFRGPNQPQHFGDGTRLSIL.

V is TRBV11-2 and J is TRBJ1-1; maybe TRBD1 (5 bases). Germline CDR1 reads SGHAT; CDR2 reads FQNNGV. The length of the CDR3 is 16 residues. The V end was cut by 1 base, the J end by 0 bases, with 12 bases between. The chain's CDR3 is CASSLAPPGMNTEAFF. The CDR3 nucleotides read TGTGCCAGCAGCTTAGCTCCCCCAGGGATGAACACTGAAGCTTTCTTT. Variable domain in full (rest from reference TRBV11-2 and TRBJ1-1): EAGVAQSPRYKIIEKRQSVAFWCNPISGHATLYWYQQILGQGPKLLIQFQNNGVVDDSQLPKDRFSAERLKGVDSTLKIQPAKLEDSAVYLCASSLAPPGMNTEAFFGQGTRLTVV.

The V gene is TRBV6-5, the J gene TRBJ1-1; 8 positions agree with TRBD1. V lost 8 bases, J lost 1 base, and 3 bases stayed unmatched. In germline, CDR1 is MNHEY, CDR2 SVGAGI. The CDR3 has 13 amino acids. The CDR3, as DNA: TGTGCCAGCCAGGACAGGGAGAACACTGAAGCTTTCTTT. The encoded protein is CASQDRENTEAFF.

The chain has TRBV5-1 and TRBJ2-3; 12 bases match TRBD1. Losses at the gene ends were 9 bases for V and 1 base for J; bases not matched to a gene: 9. Germline V gives CDR1 SGHRS, CDR2 YFSETQ. This CDR3 region has 16 residues. Here the CDR3 reads CATYRDRGPGTDTQYF. The CDR3 nucleotides are TGCGCCACCTACCGGGACAGGGGGCCTGGCACAGATACGCAGTATTTT.